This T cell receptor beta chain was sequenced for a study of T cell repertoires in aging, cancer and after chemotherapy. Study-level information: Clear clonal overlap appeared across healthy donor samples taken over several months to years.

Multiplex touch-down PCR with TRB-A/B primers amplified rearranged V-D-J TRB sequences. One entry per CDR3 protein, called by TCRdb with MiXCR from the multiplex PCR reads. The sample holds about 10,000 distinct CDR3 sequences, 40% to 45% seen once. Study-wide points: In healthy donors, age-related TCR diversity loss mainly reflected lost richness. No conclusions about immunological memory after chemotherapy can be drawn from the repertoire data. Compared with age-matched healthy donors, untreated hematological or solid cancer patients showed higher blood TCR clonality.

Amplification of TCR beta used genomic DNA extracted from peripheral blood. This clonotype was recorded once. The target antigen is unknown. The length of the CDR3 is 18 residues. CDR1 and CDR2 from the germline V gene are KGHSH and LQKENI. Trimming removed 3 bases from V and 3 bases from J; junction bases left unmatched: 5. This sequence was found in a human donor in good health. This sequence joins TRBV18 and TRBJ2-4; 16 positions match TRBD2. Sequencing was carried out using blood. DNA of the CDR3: TGTGCCAGCTCACCCCCCGGGACTAGCGGGGGGGTCAAAAACATTCAGTACTTC. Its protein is CASSPPGTSGGVKNIQYF.